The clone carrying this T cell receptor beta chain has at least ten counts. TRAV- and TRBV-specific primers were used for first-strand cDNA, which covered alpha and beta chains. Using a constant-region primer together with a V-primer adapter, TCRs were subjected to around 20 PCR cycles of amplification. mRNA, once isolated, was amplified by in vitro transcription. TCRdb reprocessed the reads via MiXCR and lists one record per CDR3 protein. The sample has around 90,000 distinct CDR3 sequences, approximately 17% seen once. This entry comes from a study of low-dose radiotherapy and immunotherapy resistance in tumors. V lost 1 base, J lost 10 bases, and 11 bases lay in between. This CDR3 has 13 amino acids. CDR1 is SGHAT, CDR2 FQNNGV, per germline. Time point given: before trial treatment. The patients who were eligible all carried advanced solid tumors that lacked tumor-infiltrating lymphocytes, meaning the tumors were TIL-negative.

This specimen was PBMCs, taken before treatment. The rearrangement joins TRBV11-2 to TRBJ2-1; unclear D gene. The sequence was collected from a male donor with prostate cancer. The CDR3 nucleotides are TGTGCCAGCAGCTTAGTAACAGTCAGCGAGCAGTTCTTC. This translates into CASSLVTVSEQFF. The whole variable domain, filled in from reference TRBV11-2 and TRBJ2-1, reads EAGVAQSPRYKIIEKRQSVAFWCNPISGHATLYWYQQILGQGPKLLIQFQNNGVVDDSQLPKDRFSAERLKGVDSTLKIQPAKLEDSAVYLCASSLVTVSEQFFGPGTRLTVL.